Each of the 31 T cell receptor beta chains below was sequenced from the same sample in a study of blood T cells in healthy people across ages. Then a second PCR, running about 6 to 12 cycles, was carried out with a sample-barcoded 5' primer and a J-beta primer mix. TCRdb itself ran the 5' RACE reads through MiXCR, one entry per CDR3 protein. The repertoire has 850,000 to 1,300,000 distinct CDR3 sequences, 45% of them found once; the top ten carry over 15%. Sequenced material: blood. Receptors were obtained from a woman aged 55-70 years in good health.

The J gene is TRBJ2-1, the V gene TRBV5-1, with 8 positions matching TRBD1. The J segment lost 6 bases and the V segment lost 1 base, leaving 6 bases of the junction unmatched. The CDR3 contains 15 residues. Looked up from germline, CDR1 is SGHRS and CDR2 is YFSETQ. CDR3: CASSLRQGAGNEQFF. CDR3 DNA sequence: TGCGCCAGCAGCTTGAGGCAGGGGGCCGGCAATGAGCAGTTCTTC.

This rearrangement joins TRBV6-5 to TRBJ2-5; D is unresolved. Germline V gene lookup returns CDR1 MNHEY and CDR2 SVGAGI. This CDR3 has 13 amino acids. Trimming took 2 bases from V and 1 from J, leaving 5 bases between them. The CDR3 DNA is TGTGCCAGCAGTTACACGATCCAAGAGACCCAGTACTTC. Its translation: CASSYTIQETQYF.

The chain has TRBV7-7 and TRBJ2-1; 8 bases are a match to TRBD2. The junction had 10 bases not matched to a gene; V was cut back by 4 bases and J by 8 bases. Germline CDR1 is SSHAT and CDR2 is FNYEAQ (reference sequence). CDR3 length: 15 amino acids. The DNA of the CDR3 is TGTGCCAGCAGCTCGACGGCGGGGGGTAGAGATGAGCAGTTCTTC. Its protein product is CASSSTAGGRDEQFF.

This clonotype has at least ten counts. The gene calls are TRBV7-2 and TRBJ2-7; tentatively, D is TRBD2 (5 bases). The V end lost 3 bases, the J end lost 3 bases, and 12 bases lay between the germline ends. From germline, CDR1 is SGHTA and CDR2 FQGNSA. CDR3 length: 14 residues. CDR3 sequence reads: CASSLDGIYYEQYF. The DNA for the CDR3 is TGTGCCAGCAGCTTGGACGGGATATACTACGAGCAGTACTTC. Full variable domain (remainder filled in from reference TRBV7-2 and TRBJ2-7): GAGVSQSPSNKVTEKGKDVELRCDPISGHTALYWYRQSLGQGLEFLIYFQGNSAPDKSGLPSDRFSAERTGGSVSTLTIQRTQQEDSAVYLCASSLDGIYYEQYFGPGTRLTVT.

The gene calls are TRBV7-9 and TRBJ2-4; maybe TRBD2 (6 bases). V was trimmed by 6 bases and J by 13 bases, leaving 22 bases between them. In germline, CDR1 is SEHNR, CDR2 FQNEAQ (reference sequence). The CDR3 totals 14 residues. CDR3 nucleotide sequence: TGTGCCAGCAGTTTGACCCTGGTCGGGGAGGAGCAGTACTTC. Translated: CASSLTLVGEEQYF.

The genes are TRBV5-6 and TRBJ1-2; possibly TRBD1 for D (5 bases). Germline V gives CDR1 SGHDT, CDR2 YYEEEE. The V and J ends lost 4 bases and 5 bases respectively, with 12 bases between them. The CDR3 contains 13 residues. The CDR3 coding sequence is TGTGCCAGCAGCCTTGGACAAGAGTATGGCTACACCTTC. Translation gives CASSLGQEYGYTF.

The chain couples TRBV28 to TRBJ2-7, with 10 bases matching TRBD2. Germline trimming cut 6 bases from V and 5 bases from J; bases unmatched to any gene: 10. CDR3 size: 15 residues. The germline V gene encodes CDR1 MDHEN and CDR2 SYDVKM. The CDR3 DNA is TGTGCCAGCAGCAAACCGGGACTAGCGTTCGACGAGCAGTACTTC. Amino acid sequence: CASSKPGLAFDEQYF.

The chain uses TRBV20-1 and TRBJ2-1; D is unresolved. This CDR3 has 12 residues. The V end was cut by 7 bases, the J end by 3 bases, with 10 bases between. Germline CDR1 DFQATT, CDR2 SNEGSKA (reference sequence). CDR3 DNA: TGCAGTGGGAAGCTGCACTACAATGAGCAGTTCTTC. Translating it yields CSGKLHYNEQFF.

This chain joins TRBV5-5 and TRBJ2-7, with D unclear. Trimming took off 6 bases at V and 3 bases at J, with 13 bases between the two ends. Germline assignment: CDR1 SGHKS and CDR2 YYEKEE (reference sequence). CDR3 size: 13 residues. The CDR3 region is CASNVQVGYEQYF. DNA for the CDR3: TGTGCCAGCAACGTCCAGGTTGGCTACGAGCAGTACTTC.

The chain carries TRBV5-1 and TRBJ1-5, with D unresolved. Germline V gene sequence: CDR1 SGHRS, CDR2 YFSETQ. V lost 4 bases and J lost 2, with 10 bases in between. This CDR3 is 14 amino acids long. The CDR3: CASSQDGGNQPQHF. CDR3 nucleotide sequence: TGCGCCAGCAGCCAGGATGGGGGCAATCAGCCCCAGCATTTT.

CDR3 nucleotides: TGTGCCAGCAGCCCTAGACTAGCGAGCTCCTACAATGAGCAGTTCTTC. Its protein product is CASSPRLASSYNEQFF. J is TRBJ2-1 and V is TRBV5-4; 8 bases line up with TRBD2. The CDR3 sequence is 16 residues long. The V gene's germline CDR1 is SGHNT and CDR2 YYREEE (reference sequence). The V segment lost 4 bases and the J segment 0 bases; nucleotides outside the gene matches: 6.

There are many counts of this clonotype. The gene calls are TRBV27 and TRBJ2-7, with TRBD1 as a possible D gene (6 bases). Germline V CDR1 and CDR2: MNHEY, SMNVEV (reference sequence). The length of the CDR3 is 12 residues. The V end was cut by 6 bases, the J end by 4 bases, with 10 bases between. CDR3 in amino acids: CASRTGFYEQYF. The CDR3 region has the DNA TGTGCCAGCAGGACAGGTTTTTACGAGCAGTACTTC.

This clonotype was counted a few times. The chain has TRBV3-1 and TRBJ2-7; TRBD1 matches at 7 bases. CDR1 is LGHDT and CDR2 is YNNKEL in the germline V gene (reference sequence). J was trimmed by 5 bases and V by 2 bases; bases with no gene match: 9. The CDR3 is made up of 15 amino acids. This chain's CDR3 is CASSQLDRELHEQYF. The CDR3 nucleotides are TGTGCCAGCAGCCAATTAGACAGGGAACTTCACGAGCAGTACTTC.

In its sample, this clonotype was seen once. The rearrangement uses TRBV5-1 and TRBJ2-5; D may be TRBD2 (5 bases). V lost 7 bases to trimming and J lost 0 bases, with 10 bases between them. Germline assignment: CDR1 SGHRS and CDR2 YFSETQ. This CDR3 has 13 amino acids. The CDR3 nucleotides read TGCGCCAGCGGACGGGGAAACCAAGAGACCCAGTACTTC. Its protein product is CASGRGNQETQYF.

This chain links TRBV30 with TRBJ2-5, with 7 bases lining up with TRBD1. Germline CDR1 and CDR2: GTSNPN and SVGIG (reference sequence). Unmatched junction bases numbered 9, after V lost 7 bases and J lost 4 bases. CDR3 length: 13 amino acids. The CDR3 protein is CAFLPGQRETQYF. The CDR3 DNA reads TGTGCCTTCCTGCCGGGACAGAGAGAGACCCAGTACTTC.

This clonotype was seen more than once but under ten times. Here the CDR3 DNA reads TGTGCCACCAGCGGAACCAGGGGGATGGGTGGCTACACCTTC. This encodes CATSGTRGMGGYTF. The chain carries TRBV15 and TRBJ1-2; 7 positions match TRBD1. The CDR3 is made up of 14 amino acids. Germline CDR1 reads LNHNV; CDR2 reads YYDKDF (reference sequence). V gave up 5 bases and J gave up 7 bases; unmatched junction bases: 10.

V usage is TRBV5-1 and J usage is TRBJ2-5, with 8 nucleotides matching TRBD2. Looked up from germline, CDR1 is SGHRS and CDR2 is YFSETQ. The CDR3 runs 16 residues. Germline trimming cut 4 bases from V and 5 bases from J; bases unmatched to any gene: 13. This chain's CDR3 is CASSPTTSVGVETQYF. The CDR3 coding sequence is TGCGCCAGCAGCCCGACGACTAGCGTGGGGGTCGAGACCCAGTACTTC.

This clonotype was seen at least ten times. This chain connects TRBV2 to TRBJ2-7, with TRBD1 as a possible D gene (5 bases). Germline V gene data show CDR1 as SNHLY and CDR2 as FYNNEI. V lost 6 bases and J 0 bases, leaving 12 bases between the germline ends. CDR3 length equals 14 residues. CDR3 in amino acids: CASSEQEVSYEQYF. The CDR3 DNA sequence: TGTGCCAGCAGCGAACAGGAAGTCTCCTACGAGCAGTACTTC.

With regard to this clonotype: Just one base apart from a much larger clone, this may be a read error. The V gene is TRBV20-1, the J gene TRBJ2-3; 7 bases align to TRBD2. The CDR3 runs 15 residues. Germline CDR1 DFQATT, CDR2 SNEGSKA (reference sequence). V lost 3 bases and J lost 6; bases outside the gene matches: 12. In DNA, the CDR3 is TGCAGTGCTAGGCCCGGGACTACCATGAGGGATACGCAGTATTTT. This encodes CSARPGTTMRDTQYF.

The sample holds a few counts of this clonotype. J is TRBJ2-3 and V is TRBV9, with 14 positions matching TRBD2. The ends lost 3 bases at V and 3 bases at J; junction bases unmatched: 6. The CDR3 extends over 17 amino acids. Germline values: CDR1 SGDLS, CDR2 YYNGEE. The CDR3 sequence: CASSGLAGGPDTDTQYF. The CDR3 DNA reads TGTGCCAGCAGCGGACTAGCGGGAGGGCCGGATACAGATACGCAGTATTTT.

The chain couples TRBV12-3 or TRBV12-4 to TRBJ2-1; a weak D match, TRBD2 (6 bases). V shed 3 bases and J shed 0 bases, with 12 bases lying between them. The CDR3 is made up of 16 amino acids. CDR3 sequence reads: CASSFLLASSYNEQFF. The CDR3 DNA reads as TGTGCCAGCAGTTTCCTCCTAGCGAGCTCCTACAATGAGCAGTTCTTC.

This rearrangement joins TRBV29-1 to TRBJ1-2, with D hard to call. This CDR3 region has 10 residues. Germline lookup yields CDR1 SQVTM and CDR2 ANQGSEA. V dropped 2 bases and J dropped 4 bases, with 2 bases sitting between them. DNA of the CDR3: TGCAGCGTTGAATTCTATGGCTACACCTTC. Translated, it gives CSVEFYGYTF.

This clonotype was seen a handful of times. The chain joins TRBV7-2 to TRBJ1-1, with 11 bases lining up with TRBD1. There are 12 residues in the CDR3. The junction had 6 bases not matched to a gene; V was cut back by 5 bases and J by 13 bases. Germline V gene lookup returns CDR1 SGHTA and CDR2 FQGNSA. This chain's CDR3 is CASSRTGGYGFF. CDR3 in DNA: TGTGCCAGCAGCCGGACAGGGGGCTATGGTTTCTTT. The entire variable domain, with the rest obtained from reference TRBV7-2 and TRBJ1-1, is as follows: GAGVSQSPSNKVTEKGKDVELRCDPISGHTALYWYRQSLGQGLEFLIYFQGNSAPDKSGLPSDRFSAERTGGSVSTLTIQRTQQEDSAVYLCASSRTGGYGFFGQGTRLTVV.

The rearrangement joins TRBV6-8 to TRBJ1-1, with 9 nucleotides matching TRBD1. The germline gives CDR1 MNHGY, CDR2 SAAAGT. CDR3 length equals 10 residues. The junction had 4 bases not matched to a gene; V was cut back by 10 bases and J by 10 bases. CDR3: CANTGQGAFF. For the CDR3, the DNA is TGTGCCAACACGGGACAGGGAGCTTTCTTT.

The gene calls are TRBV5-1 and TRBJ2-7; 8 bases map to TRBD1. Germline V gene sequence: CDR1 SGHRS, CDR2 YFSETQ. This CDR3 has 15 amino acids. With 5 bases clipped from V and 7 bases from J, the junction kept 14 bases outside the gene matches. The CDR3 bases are TGCGCCAGCAGTTTTAGGACAGGGCTCTCTGGGGAGCAGTACTTC. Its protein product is CASSFRTGLSGEQYF.

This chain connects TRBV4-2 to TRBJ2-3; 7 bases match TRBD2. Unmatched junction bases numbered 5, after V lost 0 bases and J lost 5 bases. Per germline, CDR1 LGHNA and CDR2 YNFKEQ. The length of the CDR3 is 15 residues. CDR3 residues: CASSQEWIAGDTQYF. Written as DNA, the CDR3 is TGTGCCAGCAGCCAAGAGTGGATAGCGGGAGATACGCAGTATTTT.

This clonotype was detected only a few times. The CDR3 region is CASSQVGGRRTDTQYF. The CDR3 bases are TGTGCCAGCAGCCAAGTAGGAGGTAGACGCACAGATACGCAGTATTTT. The chain employs TRBV7-8 and TRBJ2-3; TRBD2 might be the D (5 bases). Between the trimmed V and J ends, which lost 5 bases and 1 base, there was a span of 16 bases. The CDR3 contains 16 residues. Germline CDR1 is SGHVS and CDR2 is FQNEAQ.

CDR3: CSAGQGTYEQYF. The CDR3 nucleotides are TGCAGCGCTGGACAGGGTACCTACGAGCAGTACTTC. The chain combines TRBV29-1 with TRBJ2-7, with 8 bases lining up with TRBD1. V trimming: 7 bases; J trimming: 2 bases; junction bases outside the gene matches: 4. This CDR3 is built from 12 residues. Per the germline V gene, CDR1 is SQVTM and CDR2 is ANQGSEA.

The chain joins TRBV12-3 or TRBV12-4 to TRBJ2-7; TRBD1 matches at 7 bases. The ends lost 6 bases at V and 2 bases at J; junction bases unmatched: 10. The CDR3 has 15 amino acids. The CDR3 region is CASRLFDRAPYEQYF. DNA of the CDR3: TGTGCCAGCAGATTATTCGACAGGGCCCCCTACGAGCAGTACTTC.

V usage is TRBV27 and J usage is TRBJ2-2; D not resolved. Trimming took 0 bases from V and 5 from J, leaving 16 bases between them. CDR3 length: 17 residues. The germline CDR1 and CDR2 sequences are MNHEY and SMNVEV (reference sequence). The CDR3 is CASSLSPLWRATGELFF. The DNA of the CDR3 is TGTGCCAGCAGTTTATCGCCCCTTTGGAGAGCGACCGGGGAGCTGTTTTTT.

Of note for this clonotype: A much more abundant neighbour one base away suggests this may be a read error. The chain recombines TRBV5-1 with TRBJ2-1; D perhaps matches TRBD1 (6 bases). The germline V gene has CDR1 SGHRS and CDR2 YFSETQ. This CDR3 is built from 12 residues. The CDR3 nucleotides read TGCGCCAGCAGCGAAGGGGACAATGATCAGTTCTTC. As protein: CASSEGDNDQFF. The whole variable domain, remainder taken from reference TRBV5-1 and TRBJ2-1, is KAGVTQTPRYLIKTRGQQVTLSCSPISGHRSVSWYQQTPGQGLQFLFEYFSETQRNKGNFPGRFSGRQFSNSRSEMNVSTLELGDSALYLCASSEGDNDQFFGPGTRLTVL.